This T cell receptor (beta chain) was observed in a study of CD8+ T cells in alopecia areata. At the level of the study: Spontaneous alopecia affected the 6-12-month-old C3H/HeJ graft donors, whose skin was transplanted to roughly 6-10-week-old female C3H/HeJ mice.

Study-level findings and limits: More clonal than normal scalp was lesional scalp, particularly alopecia totalis/universalis. Scalp samples also contribute reads from the resident alphabeta T cells found in normal skin.

The CDR3 length is 16 residues. Trimming took 2 bases from V and 4 from J, leaving 13 bases between them. CDR1 is NNHNN and CDR2 is SYGAGS in the germline V gene (reference sequence). As concerns this clone: Antigen unknown. Genes here carry mouse names. The sequenced fragment ends 3 residues before the CDR3 boundary, so the rest is inferred from the germline J gene.

RNA, once extracted, was reverse transcribed into cDNA for use as the sequencing template. Assay used: immunoSEQ multiplex PCR; TCRdb lists only in-frame clones, some missing. The repertoire consists of more than 250,000 clones, none detected only once. Separation of pooled cutaneous lymph node cells was by sorting with CD4, CD8alpha, NKG2D, NKG2ACE and other markers. Sequenced material: CD4+ T cells sorted from a lymph node. The clonotype originates from a C3H/HeJ mouse with alopecia areata. For this strain, the MHC haplotype corresponds to H2-k. The chain links TRBV13-2 to TRBJ1-6; the D gene is possibly TRBD1 (6 bases). TRBJ1-6 is designated an ORF whose function remains uncertain. The sequenced CDR3 bases are TGTGCCAGCGGTGAGGGGGGGACAATTTATAATTCGCCC. It encodes CASGEGGTIYNSP. The full CDR3 is CASGEGGTIYNSPLYF.